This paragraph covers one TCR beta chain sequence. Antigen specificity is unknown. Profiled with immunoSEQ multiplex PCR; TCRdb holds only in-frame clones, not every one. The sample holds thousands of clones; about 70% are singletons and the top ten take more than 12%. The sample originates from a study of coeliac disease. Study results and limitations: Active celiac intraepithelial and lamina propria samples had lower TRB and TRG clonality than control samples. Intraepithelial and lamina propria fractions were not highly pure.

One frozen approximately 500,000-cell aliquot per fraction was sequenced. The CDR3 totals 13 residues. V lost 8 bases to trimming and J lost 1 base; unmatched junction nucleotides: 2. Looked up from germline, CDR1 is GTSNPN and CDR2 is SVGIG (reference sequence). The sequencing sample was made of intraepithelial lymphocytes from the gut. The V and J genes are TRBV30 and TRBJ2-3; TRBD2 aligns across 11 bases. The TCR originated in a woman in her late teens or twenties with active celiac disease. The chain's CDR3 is CAGGLAGTDTQYF. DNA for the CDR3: TGTGCCGGGGGACTAGCGGGCACAGATACGCAGTATTTT.